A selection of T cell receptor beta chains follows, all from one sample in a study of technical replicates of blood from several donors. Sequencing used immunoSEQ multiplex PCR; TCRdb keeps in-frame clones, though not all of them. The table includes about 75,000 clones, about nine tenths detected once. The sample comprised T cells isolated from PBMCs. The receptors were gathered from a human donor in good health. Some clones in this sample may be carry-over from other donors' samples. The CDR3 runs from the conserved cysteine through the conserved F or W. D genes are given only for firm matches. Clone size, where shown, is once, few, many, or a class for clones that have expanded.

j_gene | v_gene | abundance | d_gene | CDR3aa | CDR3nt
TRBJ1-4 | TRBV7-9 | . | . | CASRPSGGRANEKLFF | TGTGCCAGCCGCCCTTCGGGGGGAAGGGCTAATGAAAAACTGTTTTTT
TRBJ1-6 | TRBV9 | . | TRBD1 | CASSVYDRADNSPLHF | TGTGCCAGCAGCGTATACGACAGGGCCGACAATTCACCCCTCCACTTT
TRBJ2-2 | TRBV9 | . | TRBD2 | CASSVLTSGTGELFF | TGTGCCAGCAGCGTATTAACTAGCGGCACCGGGGAGCTGTTTTTT
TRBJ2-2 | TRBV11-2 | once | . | CASSFSAGELFF | TGTGCCAGCAGCTTTTCAGCCGGGGAGCTGTTTTTT
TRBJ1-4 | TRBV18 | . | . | CASSPRGSTNEKLFF | TGTGCCAGCTCACCAAGGGGATCAACTAATGAAAAACTGTTTTTT
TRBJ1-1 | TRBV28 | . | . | CASSLSLEAFF | TGTGCCAGCAGTTTATCCCTTGAAGCTTTCTTT
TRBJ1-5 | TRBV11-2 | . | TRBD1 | CASTRSGGPHQPQHF | TGTGCCAGCACAAGATCAGGGGGCCCCCACCAGCCCCAGCATTTT
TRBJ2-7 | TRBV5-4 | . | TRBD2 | CASSVLLAVGPYEQYF | TGTGCCAGCAGCGTTTTGCTAGCGGTGGGACCTTACGAGCAGTACTTC
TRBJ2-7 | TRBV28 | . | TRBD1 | CASGRRDRVYEQYF | TGTGCCAGCGGTCGCCGGGACAGGGTCTACGAGCAGTACTTC
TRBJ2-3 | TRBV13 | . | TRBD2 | CASSSRDGFVVAGVGFRTDTQYF | TGTGCCAGCAGCTCCCGGGATGGATTTGTGGTAGCGGGAGTAGGGTTTCGCACAGATACGCAGTATTTT
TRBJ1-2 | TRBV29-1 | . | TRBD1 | CSTIGTGAEGYTF | TGCAGCACAATCGGGACAGGGGCGGAGGGCTACACCTTC
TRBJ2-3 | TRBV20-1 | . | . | CSASFRDTQYF | TGCAGTGCTAGTTTTCGGGATACGCAGTATTTT
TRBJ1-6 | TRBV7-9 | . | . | CTSKPEGLSPLHF | TGTACCAGCAAACCGGAGGGTCTTTCACCCCTCCACTTT
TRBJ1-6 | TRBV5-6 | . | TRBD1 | CASSLRQGNSPLHF | TGTGCCAGCAGCTTGCGACAGGGCAATTCACCCCTCCACTTT
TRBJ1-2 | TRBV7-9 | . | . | CASSLVTSYGYTF | TGTGCCAGCAGCTTAGTGACATCCTATGGCTACACCTTC
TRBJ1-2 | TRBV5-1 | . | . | CASSPSGGAYGYTF | TGCGCCAGCAGCCCCAGCGGGGGGGCCTATGGCTACACCTTC